These T cell receptor beta chains were read from a single sample in a study of blood T cell repertoires in COVID-19. The data were produced by immunoSEQ multiplex PCR, yet TCRdb's version contains in-frame clones alone and is incomplete. The table lists nearly 60,000 clones, approximately 87% of them singletons, with approximately 5% in the top ten. The sequenced sample was peripheral blood. The receptors were gathered from a man aged 40-49 years with active COVID-19. The CDR3 runs from the conserved cysteine through the conserved F or W. The order of the fields is clone size, D gene, J gene, V gene, CDR3 DNA, CDR3 protein. The D gene is left open where the match is weak. Not all rows give a size; the values are once, few, many and, for expanded clones, a class.

>.|.|TRBJ1-1|TRBV30
TGTGCCTGGAGTGTACGGACACTGAGGGCTTTCTTT
CAWSVRTLRAFF
>.|TRBD2|TRBJ2-7|TRBV18
TGTGCCAGCTCACCATCGAGCGGGAGGATCAGCTCCTACGAGCAGTACTTC
CASSPSSGRISSYEQYF
>.|.|TRBJ2-1|TRBV21-1
TGTGCCAGCAGCAAAGAGGATTTTAGAGGCGGGACAGGGAACAATGAGCAGTTCTTC
CASSKEDFRGGTGNNEQFF
>.|.|TRBJ2-7|TRBV28
TGTGCCAGCATCCGGAGGAGGGCAGGGAAAACCTACGAGCAGTACTTC
CASIRRRAGKTYEQYF
>.|TRBD1|TRBJ2-7|TRBV20-1
TGCAGTGCTAGTGACAGGGGATACGAGCAGTACTTC
CSASDRGYEQYF
>.|.|TRBJ2-3|TRBV7-9
TGTGCCAGCAGCTCCGTAGCGGAGTGGGATACGCAGTATTTT
CASSSVAEWDTQYF
>.|TRBD2|TRBJ2-1|TRBV6-5
TGTGCCAGCAGTTACGTCGCTAGCGGGAGACACAATGAGCAGTTCTTC
CASSYVASGRHNEQFF
>.|.|TRBJ1-2|TRBV28
TGTGCCAGCAGTCCCCACCGCGGAAACTATGGCTACACCTTC
CASSPHRGNYGYTF
>.|TRBD1|TRBJ1-1|TRBV27
TGTGCCAGCAGTCCCCGGACAGGGACCACTGAAGCTTTCTTT
CASSPRTGTTEAFF
>few|TRBD1|TRBJ1-5|TRBV11-2
TGTGCCAGCAGCCCCTCCGGACAGGGACATCAGCCCCAGCATTTT
CASSPSGQGHQPQHF
>.|.|TRBJ2-1|TRBV9
TGTGCCAGCAGCGTAGGTTCGTACAATGAGCAGTTCTTC
CASSVGSYNEQFF
>many|TRBD1|TRBJ1-2|TRBV2
TGTGCCAGCAGTGAAGCCCCGACAGGGGGCTATGGCTACACCTTC
CASSEAPTGGYGYTF
>.|.|TRBJ2-3|TRBV5-1
TGCGCCAGCAGCTTGGGAACGGCCGACAATACGCAGTATTTT
CASSLGTADNTQYF
>.|.|TRBJ1-1|TRBV21-1
TGTGCCAGCAGCAAAGGTCCCTTGAACACTGAAGCTTTCTTT
CASSKGPLNTEAFF
>once|TRBD1|TRBJ1-4|TRBV29-1
TGCAGCGTCGGACAGGGAGGGGGTGAAAAACTGTTTTTT
CSVGQGGGEKLFF
>.|TRBD1|TRBJ1-5|TRBV6-1
TGTGCCAGCAGTGATCAGTACCAGGGGGCAGATCAGCCCCAGCATTTT
CASSDQYQGADQPQHF
>medium-sized|TRBD2|TRBJ2-1|TRBV5-4
TGTGCCAGCAGCTTGCACCTAGCGGGAGGGGAGGGGGAGCAGTTCTTC
CASSLHLAGGEGEQFF
>few|.|TRBJ2-7|TRBV5-5
TGTGCCAGCAGCTTGGGACAGGGACTCTACGAGCAGTACTTC
CASSLGQGLYEQYF
>.|TRBD2|TRBJ2-1|TRBV9
TGTGCCAGCAGTGCGGGAGGGACTAGCAAGGATGAGCAGTTCTTC
CASSAGGTSKDEQFF
>.|TRBD1|TRBJ2-2|TRBV25-1
TGTGCCAGCAGTGACCGCCCCAGGGGGCGAAATACCGGGGAGCTGTTTTTT
CASSDRPRGRNTGELFF
>.|.|TRBJ2-7|TRBV5-1
TGCGCCAGCAGGTCACAGGGCGAGCAGTACTTC
CASRSQGEQYF
>.|TRBD1|TRBJ1-5|TRBV3-1/TRBV3-2
TGTGCCAGCAGCCCCAACAGGGGGCCTAATCAGCCCCAGCATTTT
CASSPNRGPNQPQHF
>many|TRBD2|TRBJ2-5|TRBV28
TGTGCCAGCAGTCCTTTTCGGGCGGGGGAAGGGGCTCAAGAGACCCAGTACTTC
CASSPFRAGEGAQETQYF
>.|TRBD2|TRBJ2-1|TRBV6-2/TRBV6-3
TGTGCCAGCAGCCGTCCTTCCCTCAGCGGGAGGGGGGCGAATGAGCAGTTCTTC
CASSRPSLSGRGANEQFF
>.|TRBD2|TRBJ2-3|TRBV3-1/TRBV3-2
TGTGCCAGCAGCCAATCTGTCCCGGGACTAGCGGGAGGGAGCACAGATACGCAGTATTTT
CASSQSVPGLAGGSTDTQYF
>once|TRBD1|TRBJ1-4|TRBV25-1
TGTGCCAGCAGCCTGACAGGGGGAAATGAAAAACTGTTTTTT
CASSLTGGNEKLFF
>.|.|TRBJ2-5|TRBV7-3
TGTGCCAGCAGCTTAGAGTTACAAGAGACCCAGTACTTC
CASSLELQETQYF
>few|.|TRBJ2-5|TRBV19
TGTGCCAGTAGTACGGGGACTGCGGGAGAGACCCAGTACTTC
CASSTGTAGETQYF
>.|TRBD2|TRBJ2-1|TRBV7-9
TGTGCCAGCAGCTCCCGGACTAGCACTGAGCAGTTCTTC
CASSSRTSTEQFF
>large|.|TRBJ2-1|TRBV12-3/TRBV12-4
TGTGCCAGCAGTCGCGGCGGCGACAATGAGCAGTTCTTC
CASSRGGDNEQFF
>.|.|TRBJ1-5|TRBV4-1
TGCGCCAGCAGCCAGGGTCGAGGACCTGGGGCTCAGCCCCAGCATTTT
CASSQGRGPGAQPQHF
>.|.|TRBJ2-1|TRBV28
TGTGCCAGCAGTTTATCCCAGGCGATGGATGAGCAGTTCTTC
CASSLSQAMDEQFF
>.|.|TRBJ2-7|TRBV3-1/TRBV3-2
TGTGCCAGCAGCCACCGGGACTACGAGCAGTACTTC
CASSHRDYEQYF
>.|TRBD1|TRBJ1-1|TRBV10-3
TGTGCCATCATGAAGGACAGGGACACTGAAGCTTTCTTT
CAIMKDRDTEAFF
>.|.|TRBJ1-1|TRBV27
TGTGCCAGCAGTTCTTATTCGCCTGCGACTGAAGCTTTCTTT
CASSSYSPATEAFF
>.|.|TRBJ2-1|TRBV5-4
TGTGCCAGCAGCTTGGTGGAGGTTGTTTCTTACAATGAGCAGTTCTTC
CASSLVEVVSYNEQFF
>.|TRBD2|TRBJ2-2|TRBV6-5
TGTGCCAGCAGTTTAGCGGGAGGGGGCACCGGGGAGCTGTTTTTT
CASSLAGGGTGELFF
>.|.|TRBJ1-3|TRBV2
TGTGCCAGCAGTGGGAGACAGGCCCCGTCTGGAAACACCATATATTTT
CASSGRQAPSGNTIYF
>.|.|TRBJ2-2|TRBV6-5
TGTGCCAGCAGTTATCGAGGCGCCCTCACCGGGGAGCTGTTTTTT
CASSYRGALTGELFF
>.|.|TRBJ2-4|TRBV29-1
TGCAGCGTTGAAGACTTGCCAGGGGAACAAAACATTCAGTACTTC
CSVEDLPGEQNIQYF
>.|.|TRBJ2-3|TRBV6-1
TGTGCCAGCAGTGACGACAGGCTGACAGATACGCAGTATTTT
CASSDDRLTDTQYF
>once|.|TRBJ2-6|TRBV5-6
TGTGCCAGCAGCTTGGCCAGGGGGGCTGGGGCCAACGTCCTGACTTTC
CASSLARGAGANVLTF
>.|.|TRBJ2-3|TRBV21-1
TGTGCCAGCAGCAACGGACGGGACAGCGGCACAGATACGCAGTATTTT
CASSNGRDSGTDTQYF
>once|.|TRBJ2-7|TRBV28
TGTGCCAGCAGTTTTGGCGGGACCCCCTACGAGCAGTACTTC
CASSFGGTPYEQYF
>.|.|TRBJ2-7|TRBV7-3
TGTGCCAGCAGCTTGGGCCCCGCCAGGGCCGAGCAGTACTTC
CASSLGPARAEQYF
>.|.|TRBJ1-3|TRBV14
TGTGCCAGCAGCCAAGACCCGGGACTCCCAATTAGAGGAAACACCATATATTTT
CASSQDPGLPIRGNTIYF
>.|.|TRBJ1-2|TRBV28
TGTGCCAGCAGTTTTGGGGGCATGGATATCTATGGCTACACCTTC
CASSFGGMDIYGYTF
>.|.|TRBJ1-2|TRBV10-3
TGTGCCACAATGGAGGGCAACTATGGCTACACCTTC
CATMEGNYGYTF
>once|.|TRBJ2-1|TRBV18
TGTGCCAGCTCACCGGGACTCATCAATGAGCAGTTCTTC
CASSPGLINEQFF
>.|TRBD1|TRBJ1-1|TRBV4-1
TGCGCCAGCAGCCTTCAGGGGGGCACTGAAGCTTTCTTT
CASSLQGGTEAFF
>.|TRBD1|TRBJ1-2|TRBV5-6
TGTGCCAGCAGCCACGGGACAGGCTATGGCTACACCTTC
CASSHGTGYGYTF
>.|TRBD1|TRBJ1-5|TRBV27
TGTGCCAGCAGTTATGGATCCGACAGGGGACTCAATCAGCCCCAGCATTTT
CASSYGSDRGLNQPQHF
>.|TRBD1|TRBJ1-2|TRBV15
TGTGCCACCAGCAGACGGGTGACAGGGGATGGCTACACCTTC
CATSRRVTGDGYTF
>.|.|TRBJ1-2|TRBV4-1
TGCGCCAGCAGCCAAGGACAGCCAACGTATGGCTACACCTTC
CASSQGQPTYGYTF
>.|.|TRBJ1-5|TRBV28
TGTGCCAGCGAAACAGTTAGCAATCAGCCCCAGCATTTT
CASETVSNQPQHF
>.|TRBD2|TRBJ2-3|TRBV9
TGTGCCAGCAGCGTAGACGGGAGGGCCACAGATACGCAGTATTTT
CASSVDGRATDTQYF
>.|TRBD2|TRBJ2-7|TRBV18
TGTGCCAGCTCAACTAGCGAAGAGAACGAGCAGTACTTC
CASSTSEENEQYF
>once|.|TRBJ2-4|TRBV15
TGTGCCACCAGCAGAGATGCGGACAGACTAGCCAAAAACATTCAGTACTTC
CATSRDADRLAKNIQYF
>.|.|TRBJ1-1|TRBV5-4
TGTGCCAGCAGCTTGGTTCAGAAGAACACTGAAGCTTTCTTT
CASSLVQKNTEAFF